The 4 T cell receptor beta chains reported below all come from one sample, sequenced in a study of T-cell memory formation after mild COVID-19. TCRdb redid the calling of the 5' RACE reads with MiXCR, one entry per CDR3 protein. The data hold about 350,000 distinct CDR3 sequences, with around 13% observed a single time. Material for sequencing was PBMCs or a T cell subset sorted from them (not recorded which). Receptor source: a man aged 18 to 29 who had mild COVID-19 (a few samples of this study predate the infection). Cell type and time point are not known.

The V gene is TRBV6-2 or TRBV6-3, the J gene TRBJ1-5, with 7 nucleotides matching TRBD1. This CDR3 is built from 18 residues. Trimming cost V 3 bases and J 0 bases; bases outside gene matches: 11. Germline V gives CDR1 MNHEY, CDR2 SVGEGT. For the CDR3, the DNA is TGTGCCAGCAGTTATCCCCGGGACAGCATTTTTAGCAATCAGCCCCAGCATTTT. Protein: CASSYPRDSIFSNQPQHF.

This clonotype was detected only a few times. The V gene is TRBV20-1, the J gene TRBJ2-7, with 13 bases fitting TRBD2. The junction had 15 bases not matched to a gene; V was cut back by 4 bases and J by 6 bases. There are 17 residues in the CDR3. The V gene's germline CDR1 is DFQATT and CDR2 SNEGSKA (reference sequence). The CDR3: CSAIPTSGGTAVFEQYV. The CDR3, as DNA: TGCAGTGCTATACCGACTAGCGGGGGGACCGCAGTCTTCGAGCAGTACGTC.

The chain employs TRBV6-2 or TRBV6-3 and TRBJ2-3, with 8 positions matching TRBD1. The length of the CDR3 is 13 residues. The V and J ends lost 5 bases and 4 bases, in that order; junction bases with no gene match: 2. CDR1 and CDR2 from the germline V gene are MNHEY and SVGEGT. The CDR3 region is CASSRGQADTQYF. The DNA for the CDR3 is TGTGCCAGCAGTCGGGGACAGGCAGATACGCAGTATTTT.

V usage is TRBV7-2 and J usage is TRBJ2-1, with D tentatively TRBD2 (6 bases). Trimming stripped 6 bases from V and 8 bases from J, with 14 bases between. CDR1 and CDR2 from the germline V gene are SGHTA and FQGNSA. This CDR3 has 13 residues. CDR3 in amino acids: CASSPLSGYEQFF. CDR3 in DNA: TGTGCCAGCAGTCCCCTTAGCGGATATGAGCAGTTCTTC.